This T cell receptor beta chain was profiled in a study of T-cell reconstitution after alpha-beta-depleted transplantation in children. Study conclusions and caveats: Certain patients had high TCRbeta diversity at day 60, and it came from recipient T cells and thymic progenitors that survived. Several hundred expanded graft clones reportedly were the source of alpha-beta T cells about two months after transplant. Fresh T-cell production supplied most of the T-cell counts and diversity seen one year after transplant.

A TCRbeta library incorporating unique molecular identifiers was prepared. MiXCR was run by TCRdb on the PCR reads, yielding one entry per CDR3 protein. Of more than 200,000 distinct CDR3 sequences listed, roughly 24% were seen once; the top ten hold around 2.5%. This clonotype was seen many times. Its antigen is unidentified. The germline V gene has CDR1 SQVTM and CDR2 ANQGSEA. CDR3 length: 11 residues. With 3 bases removed from V and 6 bases from J, the gap between germline ends came to 8 bases. The sequence was collected from a girl aged 2-10 years with Fanconi anemia, due to receive a stem cell transplant. The chain links TRBV29-1 to TRBJ1-1, with D uncertain. This specimen consisted of PBMCs, obtained before TCRalphabeta/CD19-depleted stem cell transplant. CDR3 sequence (DNA): TGCAGCGTTGACAGGTATTCTGAAGCTTTCTTT. Its translation: CSVDRYSEAFF.